This TCR beta chain was recorded in a study of T-cell reconstitution after alpha-beta-depleted transplantation in children. TCRbeta library construction was performed incorporating unique molecular identifiers. MiXCR, applied by TCRdb to the PCR reads, yields one record per CDR3 protein. The table has roughly 350,000 distinct CDR3 sequences, over 9% seen once. The table lists this clonotype with many counts. Between the trimmed V and J ends, which lost 3 bases and 1 base, there was a span of 14 bases. The CDR3 is made up of 16 amino acids. Germline lookup yields CDR1 SGHAT and CDR2 FQNNGV. This clonotype originated in a human donor who donated a stem cell graft to a child with acute lymphoblastic leukemia. J is TRBJ2-3 and V is TRBV11-2; D possibly matches TRBD1 or TRBD2 (5 bases each). The sequenced sample was PBMCs from the stem cell graft donor, obtained from the stem cell graft. CDR3 DNA: TGTGCCAGCAGCTTCCGTCGGGACCAGGGCACAGATACGCAGTATTTT. Residues: CASSFRRDQGTDTQYF.